These 10 T cell receptor beta chains were sequenced from one sample in a study of cytomegalovirus exposure and HLA in healthy donors. 13 Jbeta primers and 60 Vbeta primers were used for the PCR. Method: immunoSEQ multiplex PCR; TCRdb's copy keeps in-frame clones and lacks some. The sample shows 180,000 or so clones, more than 65% of them seen only once. The specimen sequenced was PBMCs. The receptors come from a female donor in good health and CMV-seronegative.

The chain links TRBV9 to TRBJ2-5; 11 bases are a match to TRBD2. The CDR3 length is 16 residues. The ends lost 4 bases at V and 4 bases at J; junction bases unmatched: 9. Germline V gene sequence: CDR1 SGDLS, CDR2 YYNGEE. The DNA for the CDR3 is TGTGCCAGCAGCCCTACGGGACTAGCGGAAACAGAGACCCAGTACTTC. This translates into CASSPTGLAETETQYF.

This clone came up once. V gene TRBV7-2 combines with J gene TRBJ1-1; 7 nucleotides line up with TRBD1. CDR1 and CDR2 (germline): SGHTA, FQGNSA. The CDR3 has 12 amino acids. The ends lost 5 bases at V and 5 bases at J; junction bases unmatched: 2. CDR3 nucleotides: TGTGCCAGCAGCACACAGGGGACTGAAGCTTTCTTT. It specifies CASSTQGTEAFF.

This clone was recorded a few times. V gene TRBV7-8 combines with J gene TRBJ1-1; possible D gene TRBD1, 6 bases. Trimming took 2 bases from V and 1 from J, leaving 11 bases between them. The CDR3 totals 15 residues. CDR1 SGHVS and CDR2 FQNEAQ come from the germline V gene. CDR3 in amino acids: CASSLLGGSNTEAFF. The CDR3 DNA sequence: TGTGCCAGCAGCTTACTAGGGGGATCGAACACTGAAGCTTTCTTT.

The chain links TRBV12-5 to TRBJ2-7; the D is unclear. V was trimmed by 4 bases and J by 3 bases, leaving 4 bases between them. This CDR3 has 11 residues. CDR1 is LGHNT and CDR2 is FRNRAP in the germline V gene. DNA of the CDR3: TGTGCTAGTGGTTCTTACTACGAGCAGTACTTC. Translated, it gives CASGSYYEQYF.

CDR3 nucleotides: TGCAGCGTTGTTCATGGCGGGGAAAACATTCAGTACTTC. Translation: CSVVHGGENIQYF. The rearrangement uses TRBV29-1 and TRBJ2-4; a possible D gene is TRBD2 (6 bases). The CDR3 runs 13 residues. CDR1 and CDR2 from the germline V gene are SQVTM and ANQGSEA. V was trimmed by 4 bases and J by 5 bases, leaving 12 bases between them.

V is TRBV9 and J is TRBJ1-1; TRBD1 aligns across 11 bases. CDR1 is SGDLS, CDR2 YYNGEE, per germline. With V trimmed by 0 bases and J by 5 bases, 3 bases remained unmatched. The CDR3 length is 15 residues. The CDR3 DNA reads as TGTGCCAGCAGCGTAGCGGGGACAGGGGGTACTGAAGCTTTCTTT. Protein: CASSVAGTGGTEAFF.

The J gene is TRBJ2-1, the V gene TRBV7-8, with TRBD2 identical over 9 bases. The CDR3 contains 15 residues. Losses at the gene ends were 1 base for V and 4 bases for J; bases not matched to a gene: 2. Germline loops: CDR1 SGHVS, CDR2 FQNEAQ. The CDR3 region has the DNA TGTGCCAGCAGCTTAGAACTAGCGGGTTACAATGAGCAGTTCTTC. Amino acid sequence: CASSLELAGYNEQFF.

By share, this clone counts as medium-sized. The V call is TRBV11-2, the J call TRBJ1-2; 8 bases map to TRBD1. Looked up from germline, CDR1 is SGHAT and CDR2 is FQNNGV. The CDR3 loop spans 15 amino acids. After removal of 1 base from V and 7 bases from J, the junction contained 8 bases not matched to a gene. The CDR3 region has the DNA TGTGCCAGCAGCTTAGGGGTTACAGGGGGTGCTGGCTACACCTTC. Its translation is CASSLGVTGGAGYTF.

The V call is TRBV5-1, the J call TRBJ1-1; D is uncertain. CDR3 length: 11 amino acids. Trimming stripped 2 bases from V and 11 bases from J, with 10 bases between. Germline V gene lookup returns CDR1 SGHRS and CDR2 YFSETQ. The CDR3 coding sequence is TGCGCCAGCAGCTTCGCGGGAGATGCTTTCTTT. As protein: CASSFAGDAFF.

The chain uses TRBV27 and TRBJ1-1; 9 positions match TRBD1. From germline, CDR1 is MNHEY and CDR2 SMNVEV (reference sequence). This CDR3 region has 15 residues. V dropped 4 bases and J dropped 7; count of bases not matched to a gene: 10. The CDR3 nucleotides read TGTGCCAGCAGTTCCTATCTACAGGGGGCATATGAAGCTTTCTTT. Encoded protein: CASSSYLQGAYEAFF.